These T cell receptor beta chains were read from a single sample in a study of radiation and T cells in renal cell carcinoma. The protocol was immunoSEQ multiplex PCR, while the TCRdb copy is restricted to in-frame clones and leaves out a portion. The repertoire holds about 130,000 clones, with around 82% as singletons. The sample here was blood, taken from a patient whose treatment included radiotherapy and nephrectomy. Receptors were obtained from a man aged 45-60 years with renal cell carcinoma. Both conserved end residues are part of each CDR3. A D gene is named only where the DNA matches it firmly. Clone size, where shown, is once, few, many, or a class for clones that have expanded.

clone_size | j_call | v_call | d_call | cdr3_aa | cdr3_nt
. | TRBJ2-3 | TRBV19 | . | CASSTQSTDTQYF | TGTGCCAGTAGTACTCAAAGCACAGATACGCAGTATTTT
. | TRBJ2-5 | TRBV11-3 | TRBD2 | CASSSGAHQETQYF | TGTGCCAGCAGTAGCGGGGCCCACCAAGAGACCCAGTACTTC
. | TRBJ1-2 | TRBV13 | . | CASSLGDVYGYTF | TGTGCCAGCAGTTTAGGCGACGTCTATGGCTACACCTTC
. | TRBJ2-1 | TRBV6-5 | . | CASSLMLVNNEQFF | TGTGCCAGCAGCTTGATGTTAGTAAACAATGAGCAGTTCTTC
. | TRBJ1-5 | TRBV19 | . | CASSILGGSNQPQHF | TGTGCCAGTAGTATACTCGGGGGGAGCAATCAGCCCCAGCATTTT
once | TRBJ1-1 | TRBV6-5 | . | CASTTPGYTEAFF | TGTGCCAGCACCACACCGGGGTACACTGAAGCTTTCTTT
. | TRBJ2-1 | TRBV5-4 | TRBD2 | CASTVNGRSKRDEQFF | TGTGCCAGCACCGTTAACGGGAGGTCAAAACGTGATGAGCAGTTCTTC
once | TRBJ2-7 | TRBV7-8 | . | CASSLGELLNYEQYF | TGTGCCAGCAGCTTAGGAGAACTATTGAACTACGAGCAGTACTTC
. | TRBJ2-1 | TRBV5-4 | TRBD1 | CASGTGSHNEQFF | TGTGCCAGCGGGACAGGGAGCCACAATGAGCAGTTCTTC
once | TRBJ2-7 | TRBV7-2 | TRBD2 | CASSLSGSYEQYF | TGTGCCAGCAGCTTAAGCGGGAGTTACGAGCAGTACTTC
. | TRBJ1-4 | TRBV7-2 | . | CASSPDKGATNEKLFF | TGTGCCAGCAGCCCGGACAAGGGGGCAACTAATGAAAAACTGTTTTTT
once | TRBJ1-1 | TRBV28 | . | CASSGPPEAFF | TGTGCCAGCAGTGGACCTCCTGAAGCTTTCTTT
. | TRBJ1-6 | TRBV5-4 | TRBD1 | CASSLDRGGSPLHF | TGTGCCAGCAGCTTGGACAGGGGGGGATCACCCCTCCACTTT
. | TRBJ2-2 | TRBV30 | TRBD2 | CAWGGGPSGRYGELFF | TGTGCCTGGGGAGGGGGTCCTAGCGGGAGGTACGGGGAGCTGTTTTTT
. | TRBJ1-1 | TRBV27 | . | CASSVGGTEAFF | TGTGCCAGCAGCGTAGGAGGAACTGAAGCTTTCTTT
. | TRBJ2-1 | TRBV27 | . | CASAYGRPNNEQFF | TGTGCCAGCGCGTATGGGCGGCCCAACAATGAGCAGTTCTTC
. | TRBJ2-7 | TRBV4-3 | . | CASSQAGKGYEQYF | TGCGCCAGCAGCCAAGCGGGGAAGGGCTACGAGCAGTACTTC
. | TRBJ2-1 | TRBV19 | TRBD2 | CASSPTTTSVGSNEQFF | TGTGCCAGTAGTCCAACCACGACTAGCGTCGGGAGTAATGAGCAGTTCTTC
few | TRBJ2-5 | TRBV6-1 | . | CASTGPSKETQYF | TGTGCCAGCACAGGGCCGTCCAAAGAGACCCAGTACTTC
few | TRBJ1-5 | TRBV6-1 | . | CASSDDMDQPQHF | TGTGCCAGCAGTGACGACATGGACCAGCCCCAGCATTTT
. | TRBJ1-6 | TRBV5-6 | . | CASSLAQGSLQYSPLHF | TGTGCCAGCAGCTTGGCACAGGGCTCCTTACAGTATTCACCCCTCCACTTT
few | TRBJ2-2 | TRBV15 | TRBD1 | CATTDPGQANTGELFF | TGTGCCACCACAGACCCGGGACAGGCGAACACCGGGGAGCTGTTTTTT
. | TRBJ2-3 | TRBV11-2 | TRBD2 | CASSFGLAGATDTQYF | TGTGCCAGCAGCTTTGGGTTAGCGGGAGCCACAGATACGCAGTATTTT
few | TRBJ1-1 | TRBV2 | TRBD1 | CASRTQGDTEAFF | TGTGCCAGCAGAACTCAGGGGGACACTGAAGCTTTCTTT
. | TRBJ1-5 | TRBV18 | . | CASSSYGDSNQPQHF | TGTGCCAGCTCATCCTACGGAGATAGCAATCAGCCCCAGCATTTT
. | TRBJ2-1 | TRBV6-5 | . | CASRSPGPFFGEQFF | TGTGCCAGCAGATCCCCGGGACCCTTCTTTGGTGAGCAGTTCTTC
many | TRBJ2-7 | TRBV6-1 | TRBD2 | CASSERGGYTWGVLIPYEQYF | TGTGCCAGCAGTGAAAGGGGAGGGTACACCTGGGGGGTGTTGATACCGTACGAGCAGTACTTC
. | TRBJ1-1 | TRBV5-1 | . | CASSLAALSNTEAFF | TGCGCCAGCAGCTTGGCGGCACTATCGAACACTGAAGCTTTCTTT
once | TRBJ2-7 | TRBV30 | TRBD1 | CAWTGGAVDLAAYEQYF | TGTGCCTGGACAGGGGGCGCGGTAGATTTAGCAGCCTACGAGCAGTACTTC
once | TRBJ2-1 | TRBV4-3 | . | CASSQSPEDNEQFF | TGCGCCAGCAGCCAAAGTCCCGAGGACAATGAGCAGTTCTTC
. | TRBJ2-3 | TRBV19 | . | CASSKDAGLGGWRDTQYF | TGTGCCAGTAGTAAGGACGCCGGATTGGGTGGATGGCGGGATACGCAGTATTTT
. | TRBJ1-5 | TRBV5-3 | . | CARSLVLKGKPHQPQHF | TGTGCCAGAAGCTTGGTCTTAAAGGGTAAGCCGCATCAGCCCCAGCATTTT
. | TRBJ2-2 | TRBV30 | TRBD1 | CAWRRDRGFGELFF | TGTGCCTGGAGGCGGGACAGGGGTTTCGGGGAGCTGTTTTTT
once | TRBJ1-4 | TRBV18 | TRBD1 | CASSPRRQGNEKLFF | TGTGCCAGCTCACCACGTCGACAGGGCAATGAAAAACTGTTTTTT
. | TRBJ2-1 | TRBV7-9 | TRBD1 | CASSTQGANNEQFF | TGTGCCAGCAGCACGCAGGGGGCCAACAATGAGCAGTTCTTC
. | TRBJ2-7 | TRBV7-2 | TRBD1 | CASSFSGGVYEQYF | TGTGCCAGCAGCTTCTCAGGGGGAGTCTACGAGCAGTACTTC
. | TRBJ2-5 | TRBV7-3 | TRBD2 | CASSLYGGVETQYF | TGTGCCAGCAGCTTATATGGGGGGGTAGAGACCCAGTACTTC
. | TRBJ2-6 | TRBV5-1 | . | CASSRPTGTLSGANVLTF | TGCGCCAGCAGCCGGCCCACAGGAACCCTCTCTGGGGCCAACGTCCTGACTTTC
. | TRBJ2-1 | TRBV9 | TRBD2 | CASSVGLAGGREQFF | TGTGCCAGCAGCGTCGGACTAGCGGGAGGACGGGAGCAGTTCTTC
. | TRBJ1-5 | TRBV7-2 | . | CASSLSNQPQHF | TGTGCCAGCAGCCTTAGCAATCAGCCCCAGCATTTT
. | TRBJ2-1 | TRBV7-9 | . | CASSPPISSYNEQFF | TGTGCCAGCAGCCCCCCAATTAGTTCCTACAATGAGCAGTTCTTC